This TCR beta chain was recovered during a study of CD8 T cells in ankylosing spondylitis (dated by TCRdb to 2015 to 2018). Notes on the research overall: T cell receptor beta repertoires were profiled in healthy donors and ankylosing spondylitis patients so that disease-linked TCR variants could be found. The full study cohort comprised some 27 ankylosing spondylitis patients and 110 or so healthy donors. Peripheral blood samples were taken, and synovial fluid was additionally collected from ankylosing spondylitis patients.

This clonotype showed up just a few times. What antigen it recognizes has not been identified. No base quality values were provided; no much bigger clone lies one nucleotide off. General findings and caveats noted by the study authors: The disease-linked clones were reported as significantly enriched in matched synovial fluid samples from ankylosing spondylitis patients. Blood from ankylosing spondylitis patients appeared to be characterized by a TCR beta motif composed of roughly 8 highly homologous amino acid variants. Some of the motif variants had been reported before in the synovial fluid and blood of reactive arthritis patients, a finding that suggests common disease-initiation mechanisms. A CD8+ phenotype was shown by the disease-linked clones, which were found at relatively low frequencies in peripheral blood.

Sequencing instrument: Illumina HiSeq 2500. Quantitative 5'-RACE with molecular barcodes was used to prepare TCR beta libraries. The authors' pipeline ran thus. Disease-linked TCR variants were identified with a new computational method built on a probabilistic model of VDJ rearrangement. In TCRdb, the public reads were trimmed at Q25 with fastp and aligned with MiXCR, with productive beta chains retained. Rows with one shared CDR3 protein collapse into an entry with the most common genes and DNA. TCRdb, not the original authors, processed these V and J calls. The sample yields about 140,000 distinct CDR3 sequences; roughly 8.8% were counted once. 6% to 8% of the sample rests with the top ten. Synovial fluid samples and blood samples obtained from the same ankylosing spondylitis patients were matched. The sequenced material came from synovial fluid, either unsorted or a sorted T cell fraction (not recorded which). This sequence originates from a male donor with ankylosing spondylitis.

CDR3 sequence: CSAREVGTGDFNEQFF. The sequence in DNA is TGCAGTGCTAGAGAGGTTGGGACAGGGGATTTCAATGAGCAGTTCTTC. This receptor chain uses TRBV20-1 and TRBJ2-1, and TRBD1 aligns with 10 junction nucleotides. Spanning cysteine to phenylalanine, the CDR3 consists of 16 amino acids. The only DNA kept is the CDR3, 48 bases in frame from the first base. The germline V end is reduced by 0 bases and the J end by 6 bases; junction bases left unmatched: 8. According to the germline V gene (reference sequence), CDR1 reads DFQATT and CDR2 reads SNEGSKA.